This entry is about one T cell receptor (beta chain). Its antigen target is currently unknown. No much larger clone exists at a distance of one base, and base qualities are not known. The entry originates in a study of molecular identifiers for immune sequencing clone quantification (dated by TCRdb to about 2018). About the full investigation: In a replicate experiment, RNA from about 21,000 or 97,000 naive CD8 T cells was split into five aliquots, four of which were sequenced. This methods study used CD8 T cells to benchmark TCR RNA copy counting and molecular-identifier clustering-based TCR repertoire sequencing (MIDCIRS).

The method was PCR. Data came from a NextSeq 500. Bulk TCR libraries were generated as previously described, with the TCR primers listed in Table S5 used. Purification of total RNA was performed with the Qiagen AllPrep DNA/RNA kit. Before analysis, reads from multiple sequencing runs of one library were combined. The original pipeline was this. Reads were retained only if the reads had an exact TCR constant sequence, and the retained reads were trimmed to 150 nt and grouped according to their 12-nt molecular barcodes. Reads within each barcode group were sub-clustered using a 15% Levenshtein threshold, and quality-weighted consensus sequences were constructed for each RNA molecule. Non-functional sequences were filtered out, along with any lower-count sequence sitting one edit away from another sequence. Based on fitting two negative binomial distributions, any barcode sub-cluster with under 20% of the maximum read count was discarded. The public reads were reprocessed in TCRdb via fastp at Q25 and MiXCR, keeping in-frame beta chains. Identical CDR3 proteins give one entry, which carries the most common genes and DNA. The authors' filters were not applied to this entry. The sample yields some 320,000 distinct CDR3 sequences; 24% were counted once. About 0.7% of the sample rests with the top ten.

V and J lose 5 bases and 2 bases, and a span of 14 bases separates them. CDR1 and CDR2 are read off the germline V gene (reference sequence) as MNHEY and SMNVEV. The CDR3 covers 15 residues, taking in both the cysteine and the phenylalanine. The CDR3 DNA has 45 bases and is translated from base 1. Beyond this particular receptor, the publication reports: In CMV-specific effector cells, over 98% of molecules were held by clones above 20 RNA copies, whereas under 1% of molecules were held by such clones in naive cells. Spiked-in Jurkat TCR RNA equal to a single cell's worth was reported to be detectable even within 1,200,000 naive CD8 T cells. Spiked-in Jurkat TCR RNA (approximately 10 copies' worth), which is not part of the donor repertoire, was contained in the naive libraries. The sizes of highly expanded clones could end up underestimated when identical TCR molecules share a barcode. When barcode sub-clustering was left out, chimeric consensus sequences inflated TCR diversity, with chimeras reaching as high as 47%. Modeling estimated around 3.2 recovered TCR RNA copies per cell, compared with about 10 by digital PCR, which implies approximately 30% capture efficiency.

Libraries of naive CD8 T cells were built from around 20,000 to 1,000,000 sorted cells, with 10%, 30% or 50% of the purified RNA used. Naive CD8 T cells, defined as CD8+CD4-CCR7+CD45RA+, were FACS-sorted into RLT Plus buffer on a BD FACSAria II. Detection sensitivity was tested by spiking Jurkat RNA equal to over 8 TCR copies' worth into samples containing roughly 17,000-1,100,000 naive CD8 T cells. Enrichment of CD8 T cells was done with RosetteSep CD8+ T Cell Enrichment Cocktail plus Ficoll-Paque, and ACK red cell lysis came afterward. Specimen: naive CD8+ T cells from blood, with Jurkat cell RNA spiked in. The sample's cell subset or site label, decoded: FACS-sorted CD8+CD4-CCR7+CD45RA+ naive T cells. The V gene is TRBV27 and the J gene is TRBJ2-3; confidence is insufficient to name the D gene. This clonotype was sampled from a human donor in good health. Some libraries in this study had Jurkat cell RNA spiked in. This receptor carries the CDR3 CASSPFGLHTDTQYF. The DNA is TGTGCCAGCAGTCCCTTCGGGCTTCACACAGATACGCAGTATTTT.